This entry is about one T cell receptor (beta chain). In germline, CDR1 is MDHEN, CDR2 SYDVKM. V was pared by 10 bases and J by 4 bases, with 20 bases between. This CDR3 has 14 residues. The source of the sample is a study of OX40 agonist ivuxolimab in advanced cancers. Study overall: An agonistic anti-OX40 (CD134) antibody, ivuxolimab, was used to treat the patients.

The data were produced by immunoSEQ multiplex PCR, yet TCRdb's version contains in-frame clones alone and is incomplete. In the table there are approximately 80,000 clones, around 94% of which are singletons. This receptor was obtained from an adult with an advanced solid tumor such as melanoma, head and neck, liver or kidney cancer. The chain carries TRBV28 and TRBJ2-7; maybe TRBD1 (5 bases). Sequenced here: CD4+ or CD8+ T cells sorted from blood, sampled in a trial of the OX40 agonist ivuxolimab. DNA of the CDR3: TGTGCCACTACCCCTCAGGGCGGTACATACGAGCAGTACTTC. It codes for CATTPQGGTYEQYF.